This TCR beta chain comes out of a study of blood T cell repertoires in COVID-19. At the level of the study: Some COVID-19 samples were acute and others convalescent; all came from the United States, Italy and Spain. Nucleic acid was either cDNA or gDNA, and it came from T cells, B-cell-depleted T cells, or PBMCs.

As handled by the study authors: Amplification from reference gene primers served as the basis for estimated nucleated cell counts. Clones were read by immunoSEQ multiplex PCR, and TCRdb kept only the in-frame ones, dropping some. V and J calls and clone size are copied from that table; D and trimming were computed from the DNA. Seen here are approximately 70,000 clones, approximately 92% observed once, and the top ten hold 10% to 15%. The ends were cut back, 2 bases at V and 4 bases at J, with 15 bases in the middle. CDR1 is SGDLS, CDR2 YYNGEE, per germline. CDR3 size: 15 residues. Material for sequencing was peripheral blood. The chain recombines TRBV9 with TRBJ1-1; D possibly corresponds to TRBD1 (5 bases). This sequence originates from a human donor with active COVID-19. The donor label of this sample is uncertain. CDR3 nucleotide sequence: TGTGCCAGCAGCGTCGGGAGACAGACGGGCACTGAAGCTTTCTTT. Translated: CASSVGRQTGTEAFF.